A single sample gave rise to the 21 T cell receptor beta chains below, sequenced in a study of human T cells and chemical hapten exposure. Time point of the sample: patch test 1, 2 weeks after DPC sensitization. The treatment was: therapeutic diphenylcyclopropenone sensitization with weekly scalp DPC. TCRdb analysed the RACE reads with MiXCR anew, one entry per CDR3 protein. The sample lists 380,000 or so distinct CDR3 sequences; 4.8% were seen once. This specimen was whole blood, taken in connection with sensitization to the hapten diphenylcyclopropenone (DPC). Receptor source: a woman aged 45-65 years with alopecia areata. Some clones in this sample may be carry-over from other donors' samples.

Ten or more counts support this clonotype. The chain joins TRBV9 to TRBJ2-1, with TRBD2 matching 15 bases. CDR3 length equals 18 residues. CDR1 is SGDLS and CDR2 is YYNGEE in the germline V gene. Trimming at V came to 4 bases and at J to 5 bases, leaving 10 bases not matched to a gene. The CDR3 region has the DNA TGTGCCAGCAGCCCCTCCGGGACTAGCGGGGGGATTCACAATGAGCAGTTCTTC. Its translation is CASSPSGTSGGIHNEQFF. The whole variable domain, remainder taken from reference TRBV9 and TRBJ2-1, is DSGVTQTPKHLITATGQRVTLRCSPRSGDLSVYWYQQSLDQGLQFLIQYYNGEERAKGNILERFSAQQFPDLHSELNLSSLELGDSALYFCASSPSGTSGGIHNEQFFGPGTRLTVL.

This clonotype was seen at least ten times. The chain recombines TRBV7-6 with TRBJ2-1; D is undetermined. Trimming pared 1 base from V and 1 base from J, leaving 8 bases between. Looked up from germline, CDR1 is SGHVS and CDR2 is FNYEAQ. The CDR3 runs 15 residues. For the CDR3, the DNA is TGTGCCAGCAGCTTAGAAGTCTCTTCCTACAATGAGCAGTTCTTC. Residues: CASSLEVSSYNEQFF. The full variable domain, completed using reference TRBV7-6 and TRBJ2-1, is GAGVSQSPRYKVTKRGQDVALRCDPISGHVSLYWYRQALGQGPEFLTYFNYEAQQDKSGLPNDRFSAERPEGSISTLTIQRTEQRDSAMYRCASSLEVSSYNEQFFGPGTRLTVL.

This clonotype was observed many times. The chain is built from TRBV5-1 and TRBJ2-3, with 9 positions matching TRBD2. The CDR3 sequence is 18 residues long. J gave up 4 bases and V 4 bases, and 16 bases lay outside the gene matches. Germline V lookup: CDR1 SGHRS, CDR2 YFSETQ. The CDR3 DNA reads TGCGCCAGCAGCGATGGAGTGGTAGCGGGAGACTCTCCAGATACGCAGTATTTT. Encoded protein: CASSDGVVAGDSPDTQYF.

This clonotype was seen at least ten times. The chain carries TRBV5-6 and TRBJ1-2, with a tentative D call TRBD1 (5 bases). This CDR3 is built from 14 residues. Per germline, CDR1 SGHDT and CDR2 YYEEEE. With 0 bases removed from V and 6 bases from J, the gap between germline ends came to 12 bases. CDR3 sequence (DNA): TGTGCCAGCAGCTTGGTGTGGGGCCGTGATGGCTACACCTTC. This gives the protein CASSLVWGRDGYTF.

The V call is TRBV3-1, the J call TRBJ2-1, with D uncertain. V gave up 0 bases and J gave up 7 bases, with 13 bases separating them. This CDR3 has 15 residues. CDR1 is LGHDT and CDR2 is YNNKEL in the germline V gene (reference sequence). CDR3 DNA: TGTGCCAGCAGCCAAGATCGGCTCCAATGGAATGAGCAGTTCTTC. It codes for CASSQDRLQWNEQFF.

This clonotype was recorded at least ten times. The J gene is TRBJ1-4, the V gene TRBV5-1; perhaps TRBD1 as D (5 bases). The CDR3 totals 14 residues. The germline CDR1 and CDR2 sequences are SGHRS and YFSETQ. Trimming shortened V by 4 bases and J by 4 bases, and 11 bases separated the two germline ends. This chain's CDR3 is CASSPRDGNEKLFF. Written as DNA, the CDR3 is TGCGCCAGCAGCCCTCGGGACGGTAATGAAAAACTGTTTTTT.

This clonotype was counted a few times. The V gene is TRBV30, the J gene TRBJ2-6; maybe TRBD1 (6 bases). Germline V gives CDR1 GTSNPN, CDR2 SVGIG (reference sequence). The CDR3 contains 12 residues. The CDR3 sequence is CAGASGANVLTF. CDR3 DNA: TGTGCGGGGGCCTCTGGGGCCAACGTCCTGACTTTC.

This clonotype appeared many times. The chain is built from TRBV6-5 and TRBJ1-4; D perhaps matches TRBD1 (6 bases). With 2 bases removed from V and 10 bases from J, the gap between germline ends came to 14 bases. The germline gives CDR1 MNHEY, CDR2 SVGAGI. The CDR3 sequence is 14 residues long. CDR3 loop: CASSYGGLSGKLFF. CDR3 coding DNA: TGTGCCAGCAGTTACGGGGGGCTGTCAGGAAAACTGTTTTTT.

Only a few counts were recorded for this clonotype. The chain is built from TRBV9 and TRBJ1-5; 7 bases are shared with TRBD1. Unmatched junction bases numbered 17, after V lost 0 bases and J lost 5 bases. Germline V lookup: CDR1 SGDLS, CDR2 YYNGEE. This CDR3 contains 19 residues. The CDR3, as DNA: TGTGCCAGCAGCGTAGTAGGACAGGCGGACCCAACCCTCGATCAGCCCCAGCATTTT. It is translated as CASSVVGQADPTLDQPQHF. Complete variable domain (other parts from reference TRBV9 and TRBJ1-5): DSGVTQTPKHLITATGQRVTLRCSPRSGDLSVYWYQQSLDQGLQFLIQYYNGEERAKGNILERFSAQQFPDLHSELNLSSLELGDSALYFCASSVVGQADPTLDQPQHFGDGTRLSIL.

The V gene is TRBV20-1, the J gene TRBJ1-1, with unresolved D. Germline V gives CDR1 DFQATT, CDR2 SNEGSKA (reference sequence). With 3 bases removed from V and 5 bases from J, the gap between germline ends came to 13 bases. The CDR3 has 13 amino acids. The CDR3 nucleotides read TGCAGTGCTAGCTTGGGAAGAGGGACTGAAGCTTTCTTT. Translated, it gives CSASLGRGTEAFF.

This clonotype appeared a few times. J is TRBJ1-5 and V is TRBV18; TRBD1 is a possible D gene (6 bases). The CDR3 has 15 residues. Per germline, CDR1 KGHSH and CDR2 LQKENI. The V and J ends lost 3 bases and 1 base respectively, with 10 bases between them. This CDR3 reads CASSPQGPSNQPQHF. CDR3 nucleotides: TGTGCCAGCTCACCTCAGGGGCCAAGCAATCAGCCCCAGCATTTT.

This clonotype showed up many times. The V and J genes are TRBV5-1 and TRBJ1-2; D gene unclear. The CDR3 length is 13 residues. Germline CDR1 and CDR2: SGHRS and YFSETQ. The V gene lost 0 bases and the J gene lost 3 bases, with 6 bases spanning the gap. This CDR3 is CASSLAEDYGYTF. Written as DNA, the CDR3 is TGCGCCAGCAGCTTGGCGGAGGACTATGGCTACACCTTC.

The chain is built from TRBV11-2 and TRBJ2-3; D perhaps matches TRBD1 (5 bases). This CDR3 has 13 residues. The ends were cut back, 5 bases at V and 6 bases at J, with 12 bases in the middle. CDR1 and CDR2 (germline): SGHAT, FQNNGV. Written as DNA, the CDR3 is TGTGCCAGCAGCACAGGTCCCATCGATACGCAGTATTTT. Its translation: CASSTGPIDTQYF.

This clonotype appeared many times. V gene TRBV6-6 combines with J gene TRBJ1-1; D unresolved. The CDR3 contains 15 residues. Trimming removed 0 bases from V and 2 bases from J, with 10 bases in between. Germline V gene data show CDR1 as MNHNY and CDR2 as SVGAGI (reference sequence). CDR3 bases: TGTGCCAGCAGTTACTCGAAATGGGCCAACACTGAAGCTTTCTTT. Protein sequence: CASSYSKWANTEAFF.

V is TRBV27 and J is TRBJ2-7; D not certain. CDR3 length equals 14 residues. Between the trimmed V and J ends, which lost 5 bases and 5 bases, there was a span of 16 bases. CDR1 is MNHEY, CDR2 SMNVEV, per germline (reference sequence). The CDR3 DNA reads TGTGCCAGCAGTCCCTCCCTGGACGGTGACGAGCAGTACTTC. Protein sequence: CASSPSLDGDEQYF.

A few counts support this clonotype. This chain joins TRBV20-1 and TRBJ2-5; D not certain. Germline CDR1 reads DFQATT; CDR2 reads SNEGSKA (reference sequence). The CDR3 is 13 residues long. V dropped 6 bases and J dropped 2 bases, with 13 bases sitting between them. CDR3 bases: TGCAGTGCCCCACGTCGGAGACAAGAGACCCAGTACTTC. Translated, it gives CSAPRRRQETQYF.

This clonotype was recorded many times. The rearrangement joins TRBV6-1 to TRBJ2-1; D is unresolved. The germline gives CDR1 MNHNS, CDR2 SASEGT. The V gene lost 5 bases and the J gene lost 4 bases, with 9 bases spanning the gap. The CDR3 spans 13 residues. CDR3 amino acids: CASSFDGYNEQFF. The DNA of the CDR3 is TGTGCCAGCAGTTTCGACGGGTACAATGAGCAGTTCTTC.

This clonotype came up many times. The chain joins TRBV28 to TRBJ2-6; D assignment may be TRBD1 or TRBD2 (7 bases each). V shed 6 bases and J shed 0 bases, with 15 bases lying between them. Germline CDR1 reads MDHEN; CDR2 reads SYDVKM. There are 17 residues in the CDR3. The CDR3 spells CASSFRGGNSGANVLTF. CDR3 DNA: TGTGCCAGCAGCTTCAGGGGGGGAAACTCTGGGGCCAACGTCCTGACTTTC.

The chain has TRBV4-2 and TRBJ2-5, with 11 bases fitting TRBD2. Germline loops: CDR1 LGHNA, CDR2 YNFKEQ. Germline trimming cut 2 bases from V and 3 bases from J; bases unmatched to any gene: 2. The length of the CDR3 is 15 residues. The CDR3 loop is CASSQLTSGEETQYF. The CDR3 DNA sequence: TGTGCCAGCAGCCAACTGACTAGCGGGGAAGAGACCCAGTACTTC.

This clonotype was observed a handful of times. In nucleotides, the CDR3 is TGCGCCAGCAGCTTGGGTAGCGCCAATGAGCAGTTCTTC. It codes for CASSLGSANEQFF. V is TRBV5-1 and J is TRBJ2-1; weak D call: TRBD2 (5 bases). V dropped 0 bases and J dropped 6 bases, with 7 bases sitting between them. Germline lookup yields CDR1 SGHRS and CDR2 YFSETQ. The CDR3 covers 13 residues.

This clonotype was counted a few times. The V and J genes are TRBV2 and TRBJ2-7, with D hard to call. The germline V gene has CDR1 SNHLY and CDR2 FYNNEI. The CDR3 loop spans 10 amino acids. Trimming stripped 8 bases from V and 7 bases from J, with 9 bases between. CDR3 DNA: TGTGCCAGCCTTCTAGTAGAGCAGTACTTC. Its protein is CASLLVEQYF.